Sequencing of this T cell receptor beta chain was carried out in a study (TCRdb year 2016). Libraries came from RT-PCR. Sequencing was carried out with an Illumina MiSeq. TCRdb reprocessed the public reads (quality trimming at Q25 with fastp, clone calling with MiXCR) and kept in-frame beta chains. Rows are combined by CDR3 protein, so each entry shows the most common genes and DNA. For this sample there are 650,000 to 800,000 distinct CDR3 sequences; 13% to 15% appear just once. About 3.6% of the sample belongs to the ten largest clones. This clonotype has a count of ten or more. The antigen this receptor binds is unknown. No base quality values were provided; no much bigger clone lies one nucleotide off. This sequence originates from a female donor in good health, serving as a healthy control. The sample comprised memory CD4+ T cells from blood.

The DNA is TGCGCCAGCAGCCAAGCCGGGACTAGCCTCCACGAGCAGTACTTC. Its coded protein is CASSQAGTSLHEQYF. In this chain, TRBV4-1 is recombined with TRBJ2-7, with 9 bases in between that match TRBD2. V lost 1 base and J lost 5 bases, and the count of bases not matched to a germline gene is 6. CDR1 is given as MGHRA and CDR2 as YSYEKL, both from the germline V gene. Taken from cysteine to phenylalanine, the CDR3 has 15 residues. Only the CDR3 DNA is retained, 45 bases long and in frame from the first base.